These 5 T cell receptor beta chains came from one sample sequenced in a study of T-cell memory formation after mild COVID-19. TCRdb used MiXCR to reprocess the 5' RACE reads, holding one entry per CDR3 protein. The sample gives 580,000 or so distinct CDR3 sequences, 17% of which show up once; just over 8% is in the top ten. Sequencing input: PBMCs or a T cell subset sorted from them (not recorded which). These receptors came from an adult woman who had mild COVID-19 (a few samples of this study predate the infection). Cell type and time point are not known.

This clonotype was observed a handful of times. This chain connects TRBV9 to TRBJ2-5; 8 nucleotides align to TRBD2. CDR1 and CDR2 from the germline V gene are SGDLS and YYNGEE. The V and J ends lost 3 bases and 4 bases, in that order; junction bases with no gene match: 11. The CDR3 has 16 residues. CDR3 nucleotides: TGTGCCAGCAGCGGGGGCAGCGGGAGCGTTTCAGAGACCCAGTACTTC. It codes for CASSGGSGSVSETQYF.

This clonotype was detected a few times. The CDR3 DNA sequence: TGTGCCAGCAGCCAGGGGGCGCAGGGCACAGATACGCAGTATTTT. Protein sequence: CASSQGAQGTDTQYF. The genes are TRBV12-3 or TRBV12-4 and TRBJ2-3; 8 positions match TRBD1. This CDR3 has 15 amino acids. V gave up 6 bases and J gave up 1 base; unmatched junction bases: 6.

This clonotype was detected a few times. This chain uses TRBV4-2 with TRBJ2-5, with 13 bases identical to TRBD2. The CDR3 sequence is 18 residues long. V shed 2 bases, J shed 5 bases, and the junction held 11 bases outside the gene matches. From germline, CDR1 is LGHNA and CDR2 YNFKEQ. In DNA, the CDR3 is TGTGCCAGCAGCCAATTGTTCACTAGCGGGGGGGCTGACGAGACCCAGTACTTC. Its translation is CASSQLFTSGGADETQYF.

The chain has TRBV11-2 and TRBJ2-1; 9 bases map to TRBD1. Looked up from germline, CDR1 is SGHAT and CDR2 is FQNNGV. V shed 1 base and J 9 bases; nucleotides not matched to a gene: 4. The length of the CDR3 is 14 residues. CDR3 coding DNA: TGTGCCAGCAGCTTAGGACAGGGGGTAGGTGAGCAGTTCTTC. This gives the protein CASSLGQGVGEQFF. Combining the CDR3 with reference TRBV11-2 and TRBJ2-1 gives the whole variable domain EAGVAQSPRYKIIEKRQSVAFWCNPISGHATLYWYQQILGQGPKLLIQFQNNGVVDDSQLPKDRFSAERLKGVDSTLKIQPAKLEDSAVYLCASSLGQGVGEQFFGPGTRLTVL.

V is TRBV19 and J is TRBJ2-7; a possible D gene is TRBD1 (5 bases). The CDR3 runs 14 residues. V was cut by 5 bases and J by 3 bases, with 14 bases left in between. Germline CDR1 LNHDA, CDR2 SQIVND (reference sequence). CDR3 amino acids: CASSLQGFGYEQYF. The CDR3 bases are TGTGCCAGTAGTCTCCAGGGTTTCGGCTACGAGCAGTACTTC.